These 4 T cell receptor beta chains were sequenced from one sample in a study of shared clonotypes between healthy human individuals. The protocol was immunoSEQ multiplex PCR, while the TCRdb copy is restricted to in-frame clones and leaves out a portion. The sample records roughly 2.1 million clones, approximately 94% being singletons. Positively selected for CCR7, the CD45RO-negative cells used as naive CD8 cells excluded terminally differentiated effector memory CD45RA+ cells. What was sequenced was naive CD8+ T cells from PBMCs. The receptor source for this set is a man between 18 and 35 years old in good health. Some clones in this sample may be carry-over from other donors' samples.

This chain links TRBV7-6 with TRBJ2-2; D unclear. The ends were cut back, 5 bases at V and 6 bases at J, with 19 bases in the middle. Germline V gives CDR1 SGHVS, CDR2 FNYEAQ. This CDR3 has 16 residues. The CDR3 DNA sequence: TGTGCCAGCAGCCCCGGCCTAGGCCTGTGGCCCGGGGAGCTGTTTTTT. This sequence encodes CASSPGLGLWPGELFF.

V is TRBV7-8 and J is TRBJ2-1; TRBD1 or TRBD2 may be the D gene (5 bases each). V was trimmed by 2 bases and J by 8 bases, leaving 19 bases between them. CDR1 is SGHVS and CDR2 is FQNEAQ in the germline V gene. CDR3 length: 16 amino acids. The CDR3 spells CASSLPYGTTKDEQFF. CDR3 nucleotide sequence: TGTGCCAGCAGCTTACCTTACGGGACCACCAAGGATGAGCAGTTCTTC.

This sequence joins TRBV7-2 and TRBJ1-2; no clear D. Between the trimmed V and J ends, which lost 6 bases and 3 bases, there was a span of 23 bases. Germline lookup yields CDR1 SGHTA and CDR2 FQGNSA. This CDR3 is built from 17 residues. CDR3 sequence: CASRSDAGGLPHYGYTF. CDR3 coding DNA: TGTGCCAGCAGATCGGACGCAGGAGGGCTTCCCCACTATGGCTACACCTTC.

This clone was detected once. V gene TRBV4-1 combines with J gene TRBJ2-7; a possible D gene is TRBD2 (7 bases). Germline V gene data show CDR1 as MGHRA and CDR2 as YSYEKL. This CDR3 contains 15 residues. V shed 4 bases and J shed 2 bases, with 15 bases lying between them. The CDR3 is CASSPGAGVPYEQYF. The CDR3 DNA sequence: TGCGCCAGCAGCCCGGGGGCGGGGGTGCCCTACGAGCAGTACTTC.